Each of the 3 T cell receptor beta chains below was sequenced from the same sample in a study of Tregs in tolerant kidney transplant recipients. Related graft donors supplied nonmyeloablative bone marrow transplants, and mixed chimerism was transient. The method was immunoSEQ multiplex PCR; TCRdb's version includes in-frame clones alone and lacks a portion of them. The sample has nearly 15,000 clones; the top ten hold around 4%. This material consisted of CD4+ T cells from blood (PBMCs), taken 12 months after the transplant. Every receptor here comes from a human patient who received a combined kidney and bone marrow transplant. Some T cells may be graft donor cells.

As regards this clone: The read falls 3 residues short of the CDR3 end, and the missing part is taken from the germline J gene. The V gene is TRBV29-1, the J gene TRBJ2-7; the D gene is possibly TRBD2 (6 bases). Per the germline V gene, CDR1 is SQVTM and CDR2 is ANQGSEA. This CDR3 spans 13 amino acids. Trimming pared 0 bases from V and 5 bases from J, leaving 11 bases between. The covered CDR3 bases are TGCAGCGTTGAAGATATAGCGGATCACGAG. Translating gives CSVEDIADHE. The complete CDR3 protein is CSVEDIADHEQYF.

A word on this clone: The read stops 3 residues short of the end of the CDR3; the missing end is completed from the germline J gene. The chain combines TRBV18 with TRBJ2-1; D might be TRBD1 (6 bases). Trimming pared 4 bases from V and 8 bases from J, leaving 12 bases between. This CDR3 contains 13 residues. CDR1 KGHSH and CDR2 LQKENI come from the germline V gene. The sequenced part of the CDR3 DNA is TGTGCCAGCTCACAAGGACAGACCCATGAG. Translation: CASSQGQTHE. The entire CDR3 reads CASSQGQTHEQFF.

A remark on this clone: The missing CDR3 end, 3 residues past where the read stops, is filled in from the germline J gene. This rearrangement joins TRBV4-1 to TRBJ2-1; D unclear. V shed 3 bases and J shed 4 bases, with 7 bases lying between them. The CDR3 contains 13 residues. The V gene's germline CDR1 is MGHRA and CDR2 YSYEKL. This CDR3 reads CASSQRKYNEQFF. The DNA read from the CDR3 is TGCGCCAGCAGCCAGCGGAAGTACAATGAG.